This is a list of T cell receptor beta chains from one sample in a study of blood T cells in healthy people across ages. In TCRdb, the 5' RACE reads were re-called with MiXCR into one record per CDR3 protein. The sample has 650,000 to 900,000 distinct CDR3 sequences; 62% are singletons. Sample: blood. These receptors were collected from a man aged 25 to 45 in good health. CDR3s leave out the opening cysteine and the closing phenylalanine or tryptophan. The D gene is left open where the match is weak. Only part of the rows carry a size: once, few, many, or a class if the clone is expanded.

D gene: .; V gene: TRBV12-3/TRBV12-4; clone size: .; J gene: TRBJ1-1; CDR3 protein: ASSRDKNTEAF
D gene: TRBD1; V gene: TRBV20-1; clone size: .; J gene: TRBJ1-4; CDR3 protein: SAIGTGLPLEKLF
D gene: .; V gene: TRBV4-3; clone size: .; J gene: TRBJ1-6; CDR3 protein: ASSQWDANSPLH
D gene: .; V gene: TRBV6-5; clone size: .; J gene: TRBJ2-1; CDR3 protein: ATWGARSAEQF
D gene: TRBD2; V gene: TRBV10-3; clone size: few; J gene: TRBJ2-1; CDR3 protein: AITSGGSSYNEQF
D gene: TRBD2; V gene: TRBV12-3/TRBV12-4; clone size: .; J gene: TRBJ2-1; CDR3 protein: ASTSSGGEQF
D gene: .; V gene: TRBV12-3/TRBV12-4; clone size: .; J gene: TRBJ2-3; CDR3 protein: ASSSRTAGADTQY
D gene: .; V gene: TRBV6-1; clone size: once; J gene: TRBJ2-1; CDR3 protein: ASSVPFGGRVNELF
D gene: .; V gene: TRBV7-2; clone size: .; J gene: TRBJ2-3; CDR3 protein: ASSFTRSPTDTQY
D gene: TRBD1; V gene: TRBV20-1; clone size: few; J gene: TRBJ2-1; CDR3 protein: SARVGGSEQF
D gene: .; V gene: TRBV2; clone size: few; J gene: TRBJ1-2; CDR3 protein: ASSAPQTGSYGYT
D gene: .; V gene: TRBV6-2/TRBV6-3; clone size: few; J gene: TRBJ2-7; CDR3 protein: ASSSLGGQSSYEQY
D gene: .; V gene: TRBV10-3; clone size: .; J gene: TRBJ1-6; CDR3 protein: AISNRANSPLH
D gene: .; V gene: TRBV25-1; clone size: few; J gene: TRBJ2-7; CDR3 protein: ASKAQGYYEQY
D gene: .; V gene: TRBV28; clone size: .; J gene: TRBJ2-6; CDR3 protein: ASSFPPPGANVLT
D gene: .; V gene: TRBV12-3/TRBV12-4; clone size: .; J gene: TRBJ2-7; CDR3 protein: ASSGVRADEQY
D gene: .; V gene: TRBV6-5; clone size: .; J gene: TRBJ1-4; CDR3 protein: ASSYRGGSREKLF
D gene: .; V gene: TRBV14; clone size: .; J gene: TRBJ2-1; CDR3 protein: ASSQDLREQF
D gene: .; V gene: TRBV10-3; clone size: .; J gene: TRBJ1-5; CDR3 protein: AISGGGQGGQPQH
D gene: .; V gene: TRBV1; clone size: .; J gene: TRBJ1-2; CDR3 protein: TSSLPAYGYT
D gene: .; V gene: TRBV12-3/TRBV12-4; clone size: few; J gene: TRBJ2-6; CDR3 protein: ASSRLSGANVLT
D gene: .; V gene: TRBV12-3/TRBV12-4; clone size: .; J gene: .; CDR3 protein: ASSSDRVGGETQY